This entry lists 13 T cell receptor beta chains sequenced from one sample in a study of blood T cell repertoires in COVID-19. Method: immunoSEQ multiplex PCR; TCRdb's copy keeps in-frame clones and lacks some. The table has approximately 190,000 clones, 84% seen once. The sequenced sample consisted of PBMCs or T cells enriched from blood (not recorded which). These receptors all stem from a woman in her thirties who had been exposed to COVID-19.

The V gene is TRBV28, the J gene TRBJ2-5, with 8 bases that match TRBD1. Trimming took 2 bases from V and 1 from J; bases not matched to a gene: 6. Germline V gene lookup returns CDR1 MDHEN and CDR2 SYDVKM. The CDR3 sequence is 16 residues long. The CDR3 loop reads CASSLRTGPTQETQYF. The CDR3 region has the DNA TGTGCCAGCAGTTTACGGACAGGGCCAACCCAAGAGACCCAGTACTTC.

The chain employs TRBV15 and TRBJ1-3; D perhaps matches TRBD1 (5 bases). The CDR3 spans 15 residues. V lost 0 bases, J lost 7 bases, and 13 bases lay in between. Germline-derived CDR1 and CDR2 are LNHNV and YYDKDF (reference sequence). CDR3 region: CATSRDRAGMNTIYF. The CDR3 DNA follows: TGTGCCACCAGCAGAGATCGGGCAGGGATGAACACCATATATTTT.

The gene calls are TRBV30 and TRBJ1-2, with TRBD1 matching over 8 bases. Germline CDR1 is GTSNPN and CDR2 is SVGIG (reference sequence). The junction had 2 bases not matched to a gene; V was cut back by 0 bases and J by 5 bases. The CDR3 is 13 amino acids. CDR3 residues: CAWSVQGVYGYTF. CDR3 DNA: TGTGCCTGGAGTGTACAGGGGGTTTATGGCTACACCTTC.

The V call is TRBV11-2, the J call TRBJ2-5; 11 bases map to TRBD2. Trimming cost V 1 base and J 2 bases; bases outside gene matches: 3. Germline lookup yields CDR1 SGHAT and CDR2 FQNNGV. This CDR3 region has 16 residues. The CDR3 nucleotides read TGTGCCAGCAGCTTAGGGGCTAGCGGGAGGCAAGAGACCCAGTACTTC. As protein: CASSLGASGRQETQYF. The full variable domain, its missing parts supplied by reference TRBV11-2 and TRBJ2-5, is EAGVAQSPRYKIIEKRQSVAFWCNPISGHATLYWYQQILGQGPKLLIQFQNNGVVDDSQLPKDRFSAERLKGVDSTLKIQPAKLEDSAVYLCASSLGASGRQETQYFGPGTRLLVL.

A single count supports this clone. V gene TRBV27 combines with J gene TRBJ2-2; 7 nucleotides line up with TRBD1. The CDR3 runs 17 residues. The ends lost 4 bases at V and 2 bases at J; junction bases unmatched: 10. CDR1 is MNHEY and CDR2 is SMNVEV in the germline V gene (reference sequence). The CDR3: CASSWDRNKGNTGELFF. DNA for the CDR3: TGTGCCAGCAGTTGGGACAGAAATAAGGGCAACACCGGGGAGCTGTTTTTT.

This sequence joins TRBV9 and TRBJ1-6; D unresolved. V shed 4 bases and J shed 8 bases, with 16 bases lying between them. The CDR3 is 15 amino acids. From germline, CDR1 is SGDLS and CDR2 YYNGEE. The DNA of the CDR3 is TGTGCCAGCAGCCCCTCTTCGGGGTTATATTCACCCCTCCACTTT. Its translation: CASSPSSGLYSPLHF.

This clone has only a few counts. The chain uses TRBV3-1 (or the pseudogene TRBV3-2) and TRBJ2-5; tentatively, D is TRBD1 (7 bases). Germline V gene data show CDR1 as LGHDT and CDR2 as YNNKEL (reference sequence). This CDR3 has 14 amino acids. Trimming cost V 1 base and J 4 bases, with 10 bases left between them. The CDR3 DNA is TGTGCCAGCAGCCAAGGACAGGGAGGAGAGACCCAGTACTTC. Protein product: CASSQGQGGETQYF.

This rearrangement joins TRBV7-2 to TRBJ2-1; 13 bases align to TRBD2. V lost 5 bases, J lost 9 bases, and 10 bases stayed unmatched. The CDR3 is 16 residues long. CDR1 and CDR2 from the germline V gene are SGHTA and FQGNSA. The CDR3 sequence is CASSPSSGLAGIEQFF. Written as DNA, the CDR3 is TGTGCCAGCAGCCCATCCTCGGGACTAGCGGGGATTGAGCAGTTCTTC.

The chain links TRBV24-1 to TRBJ1-2; 10 nucleotides agree with TRBD1. V lost 2 bases to trimming and J lost 4 bases; unmatched junction nucleotides: 6. Germline V CDR1 and CDR2: KGHDR, SFDVKD. The CDR3 is made up of 16 amino acids. CDR3 nucleotides: TGTGCCACCAGTGATTCCGGACAGGGGGGGATCTATGGCTACACCTTC. It is translated as CATSDSGQGGIYGYTF.

The chain combines TRBV5-6 with TRBJ2-3; D might be TRBD1 (6 bases). The CDR3 contains 16 residues. Per germline, CDR1 SGHDT and CDR2 YYEEEE. Trimming stripped 5 bases from V and 4 bases from J, with 20 bases between. CDR3 nucleotide sequence: TGTGCCAGCAGGGCCGGTGCTTGGGGGCTTGCAGATACGCAGTATTTT. Amino acids: CASRAGAWGLADTQYF.

This chain connects TRBV3-1 (or the pseudogene TRBV3-2) to TRBJ2-3; weak D call: TRBD1 (5 bases). This CDR3 comprises 15 residues. V was shortened by 0 bases and J by 0 bases, with 7 bases between the two germline ends. From germline, CDR1 is LGHDT and CDR2 YNNKEL (reference sequence). The DNA of the CDR3 is TGTGCCAGCAGCCAAGAGACAGTTAGCACAGATACGCAGTATTTT. Protein: CASSQETVSTDTQYF.

This clone has a single count. This chain connects TRBV7-2 to TRBJ1-2; D call uncertain. V was cut by 0 bases and J by 4 bases, with 9 bases left in between. Germline loops: CDR1 SGHTA, CDR2 FQGNSA. The CDR3 sequence is 14 residues long. The CDR3 DNA sequence: TGTGCCAGCAGCTTAGCCGTACCAGTCTATGGCTACACCTTC. It translates to CASSLAVPVYGYTF.

The chain is built from TRBV9 and TRBJ1-1; D is perhaps TRBD1 (6 bases). This CDR3 is 13 amino acids long. Germline assignment: CDR1 SGDLS and CDR2 YYNGEE. Deletions cut 4 bases from V and 2 bases from J, with 9 bases between. The chain's CDR3 is CASSPTGNTEAFF. In DNA form, the CDR3 reads TGTGCCAGCAGCCCGACAGGAAACACTGAAGCTTTCTTT.